The T cell receptor beta chain described here comes from a study of cytomegalovirus exposure and HLA in healthy donors. Use of 60 Vbeta and 13 Jbeta primers characterized the PCR. Repertoires were generated with immunoSEQ multiplex PCR, while TCRdb's copy carries only in-frame clones and drops some. The sample has some 160,000 clones, around 73% seen once. Germline V gene lookup returns CDR1 SEHNR and CDR2 FQNEAQ (reference sequence). CDR3 length: 13 residues. Trimming stripped 8 bases from V and 1 base from J, with 11 bases between. At sampling all donors were nominally healthy, likely with unrecorded immune exposures. Whole-study results and caveats: TCR beta V- and J-gene trimming, according to a later analysis, was linked to a missense DCLRE1C variant. The Asian-associated ancestry cluster reportedly had fewer N-insertions than the 666-donor mean in a later analysis. In an earlier analysis, about 87% or about 30%: the productive usage of most TCR beta V segments.

This clone was observed a few times. Its target is unknown. The chain joins TRBV7-9 to TRBJ2-5, with D perhaps TRBD1 (5 bases). The source is a woman aged 18 to 35 in good health and CMV-seropositive. Sequenced material: PBMCs. DNA of the CDR3: TGTGCCAGCCGACAGCGTCCCCAAGAGACCCAGTACTTC. It encodes CASRQRPQETQYF. The full variable domain, its missing parts supplied by reference TRBV7-9 and TRBJ2-5, is DTGVSQNPRHKITKRGQNVTFRCDPISEHNRLYWYRQTLGQGPEFLTYFQNEAQLEKSRLLSDRFSAERPKGSFSTLEIQRTEQGDSAMYLCASRQRPQETQYFGPGTRLLVL.